This T cell receptor beta chain emerged from a study of memory CD4+ T cells and cytomegalovirus serostatus (dated by TCRdb to between 2018 and 2021). General notes on the study: The cohort included 35 or so healthy adults from Belgium, of whom 9 were CMV seropositive and about 25 were CMV seronegative. The study sequenced CD4+ memory TCRbeta repertoires of a Belgian cohort with known cytomegalovirus serostatus to replicate a published TCR-based CMV serostatus classifier.

As encoded in the germline V gene, CDR1 is LGHNA while CDR2 is YNFKEQ. The cysteine opens and the phenylalanine closes a CDR3 of 18 amino acids. The sequence is cut down to CDR3 DNA, 54 bases in frame from base 1. V is cut by 0 bases and J by 5 bases, and the space between the germline ends is 22 bases. A FACSAria II was used to sort memory CD4+ T cells, defined as single viable CD3+CD4+CD8-CD45RO+ cells. CMV serostatus was determined using a Roche Elecsys assay that detects serum IgG against CMV pp150, pp28, p38 and p52. Following thawing, total CD4+ T cells were enriched through positive selection using CD4 magnetic microbeads. The samples came from a different study that was designed specifically to examine the CD4+ T cell memory repertoire. Following standard operating procedures, peripheral blood mononuclear cells were isolated and cryopreserved, while serum was kept at -80 degrees C. CD3-PerCP (BW264/56), CD4-APC (RPA-T4), CD45RO-PE (UCHT1) and CD8-Pacific Orange (3B5) antibodies were used for staining, and non-viable cells were excluded with Sytox blue.

Of note for this clone: Its recognized antigen is unknown. Per-nucleotide qualities are absent, and no much larger clonotype sits a single base away.

The Quick-DNA Microprep Kit was used to extract genomic DNA from the sorted cells. TCRbeta DNA was amplified with the immunoSEQ hsTCRbeta kit following the manufacturer's protocol. TCRbeta libraries were sequenced on an Illumina MiSeq instrument. The original pipeline was this. After out-of-frame sequences were removed, 2.4 million or so distinct TCRbeta sequences remained, averaging approximately 67,000 per individual. Each individual was scored using the number of 164 previously reported CMV-associated TCRbeta sequences that the individual carried and the total number of productive distinct TCRbeta sequences. A beta-binomial model was reimplemented in Python, and random forests from scikit-learn, run with default parameters, were trained on data from the US cohort. Classifier performance on the Belgian cohort was reported as the median AUC with percentile confidence intervals calculated over 10,000 bootstrap iterations. Drawn from immuneACCESS, this table holds only the in-frame rearrangements with V and J called that TCRdb kept. Clones are partly lost; checked studies trace under half to an unresolved V gene and leave the rest unexplained. V and J calls and clone size are those listed in that table; D and trimming were worked out from the DNA. The sample table shows around 40,000 clones, and about 73% are seen once. Less than 0.85% of the sample goes to the ten largest clones.

Paper-wide results and their limitations: A median bootstrapped AUC of approximately 0.95 with a 95% CI of 0.76-1.00 was achieved on the Belgian cohort by the original-framework classifier. Unlike the original study, which covered naive and memory CD4+ and CD8+ populations, the Belgian study sequenced only CD4+CD45RO+ memory cells. Of fewer than 200 previously reported CMV-associated TCRbeta sequences, 67 appeared in the CD4+ memory repertoires, each in one to five individuals. Results were interpreted as suggesting that the CMV-associated TCR signature is largely present in the CD4+ memory repertoire. For predicting CMV serostatus, the median bootstrapped AUC was roughly 0.96 using the original framework and almost 0.93 using a US-trained random forest.

The sequenced sample consisted of memory CD4+ T cells from blood. This receptor was taken from an adult in good health and CMV-seronegative. The chain employs TRBV4-2 and TRBJ2-5; 6 matching bases give a weak D call of TRBD2. The CDR3: CASSQEYLAEPRRETQYF. The sequenced DNA: TGTGCCAGCAGCCAAGAGTACTTAGCGGAACCCAGGCGGGAGACCCAGTACTTC.